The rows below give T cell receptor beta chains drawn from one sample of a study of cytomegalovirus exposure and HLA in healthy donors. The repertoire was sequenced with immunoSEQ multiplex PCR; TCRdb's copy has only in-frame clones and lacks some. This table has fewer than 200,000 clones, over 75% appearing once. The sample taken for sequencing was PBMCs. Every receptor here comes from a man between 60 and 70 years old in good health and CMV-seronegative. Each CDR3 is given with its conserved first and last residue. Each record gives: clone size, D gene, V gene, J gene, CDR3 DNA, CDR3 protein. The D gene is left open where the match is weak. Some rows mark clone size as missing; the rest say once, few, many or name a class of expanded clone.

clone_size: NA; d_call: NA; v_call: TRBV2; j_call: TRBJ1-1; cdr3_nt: TGTGCCAGCAGTGGAGGTCGGAACACTGAAGCTTTCTTT; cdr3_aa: CASSGGRNTEAFF
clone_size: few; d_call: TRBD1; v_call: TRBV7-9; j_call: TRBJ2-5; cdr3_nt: TGTGCCAGCAGCTCGGCGACAGGGGGCATTGAGACCCAGTACTTC; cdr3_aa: CASSSATGGIETQYF
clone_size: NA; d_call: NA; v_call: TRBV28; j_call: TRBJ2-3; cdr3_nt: TGTGCCAGCTCGGCTAGCAGAGGGGATACGCAGTATTTT; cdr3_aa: CASSASRGDTQYF
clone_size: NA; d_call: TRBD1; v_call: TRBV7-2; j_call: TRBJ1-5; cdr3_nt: TGTGCCAGCAGCTTAGTCCCTCCGGGACAGGGGGCGGGCAATCAGCCCCAGCATTTT; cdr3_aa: CASSLVPPGQGAGNQPQHF
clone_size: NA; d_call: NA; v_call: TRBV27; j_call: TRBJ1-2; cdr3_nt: TGTGCCAGCAGTTTTAGCGGTAGGGCGTACACCTTC; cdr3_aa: CASSFSGRAYTF
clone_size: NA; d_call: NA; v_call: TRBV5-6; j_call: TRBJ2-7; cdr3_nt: TGTGCCAGCAGCTTGGGGAACAGGGAGTACGAGCAGTACTTC; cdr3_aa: CASSLGNREYEQYF
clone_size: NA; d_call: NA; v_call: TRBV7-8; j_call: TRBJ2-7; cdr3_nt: TGTGCCAGCAGCTCCACGGGCAGGGGTTACGTAGAGCAGTACTTC; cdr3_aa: CASSSTGRGYVEQYF
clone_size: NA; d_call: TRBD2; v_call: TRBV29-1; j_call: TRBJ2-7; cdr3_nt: TGCAGCGTTGATTTAGGTGCGGGAGGGCCCTACGAGCAGTACTTC; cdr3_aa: CSVDLGAGGPYEQYF
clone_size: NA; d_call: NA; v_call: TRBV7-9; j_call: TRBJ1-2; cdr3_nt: TGTGCCAGCAGCCCCTTTTCTAACGATGGCTACACCTTC; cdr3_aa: CASSPFSNDGYTF
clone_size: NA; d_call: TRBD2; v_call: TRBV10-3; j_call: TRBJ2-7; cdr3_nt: TGTGCCATCAGACCGGGACTAGCGGAGGGGGTGCAGTACTTC; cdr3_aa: CAIRPGLAEGVQYF
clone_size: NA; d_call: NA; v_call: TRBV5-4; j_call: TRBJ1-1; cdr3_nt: TGTGCCAGCAGCTCACAGGGACGGCGCACTGAAGCTTTCTTT; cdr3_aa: CASSSQGRRTEAFF
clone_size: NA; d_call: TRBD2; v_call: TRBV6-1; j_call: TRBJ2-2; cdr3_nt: TGTGCCAGCAGTCAAGGGATTAGCGGGGGGGCCTACGGGGAGCTGTTTTTT; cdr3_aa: CASSQGISGGAYGELFF
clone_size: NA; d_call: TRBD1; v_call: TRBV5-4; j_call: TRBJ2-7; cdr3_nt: TGTGCCAGCAGCGAGGGACAGGGCTCCTACGAGCAGTACTTC; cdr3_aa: CASSEGQGSYEQYF
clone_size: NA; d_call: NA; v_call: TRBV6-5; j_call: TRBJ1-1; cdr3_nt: TGTGCCAGCAGTGTACTAGGGTCGAACCCTGAAGCTTTCTTT; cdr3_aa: CASSVLGSNPEAFF
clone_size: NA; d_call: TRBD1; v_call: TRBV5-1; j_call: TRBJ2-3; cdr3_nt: TGCGCCAGCAGCCGGACGGGACAGGGGCAGGGGGATACGCAGTATTTT; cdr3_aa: CASSRTGQGQGDTQYF
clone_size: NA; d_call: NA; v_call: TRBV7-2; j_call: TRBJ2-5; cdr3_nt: TGTGCCAGCAGCTTAGGGGGAGCGGGAGAGACCCAGTACTTC; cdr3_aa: CASSLGGAGETQYF
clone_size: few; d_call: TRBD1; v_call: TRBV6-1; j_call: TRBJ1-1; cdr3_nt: TGTGCCAGCAGCGAGGACGGACAGGTGAACACTGAAGCTTTCTTT; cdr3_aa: CASSEDGQVNTEAFF
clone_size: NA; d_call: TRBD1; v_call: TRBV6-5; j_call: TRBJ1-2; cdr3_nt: TGTGCCAGCAGTTACCACCGGGACAGGGAGGACTATGGCTACACCTTC; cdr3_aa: CASSYHRDREDYGYTF
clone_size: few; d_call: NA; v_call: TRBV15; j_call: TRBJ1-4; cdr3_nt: TGTGCCACCAGCAGCGAGGTATTGGGGCGATCTGAAAAACTGTTTTTT; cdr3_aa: CATSSEVLGRSEKLFF
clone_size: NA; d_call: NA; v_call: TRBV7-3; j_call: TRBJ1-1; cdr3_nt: TGTGCCAGCAGCTTAGGGGCGAACACTGAAGCTTTCTTT; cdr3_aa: CASSLGANTEAFF
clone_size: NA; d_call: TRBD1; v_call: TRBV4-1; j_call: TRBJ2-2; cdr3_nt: TGCGCCAGCAACTATCAAGGGGGCCTTGACGGGGAGCTGTTTTTT; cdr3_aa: CASNYQGGLDGELFF
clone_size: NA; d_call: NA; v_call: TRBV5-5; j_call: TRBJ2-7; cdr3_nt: TGTGCCAGCAGCTTGGACGGTTCCTACGAGCAGTACTTC; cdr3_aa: CASSLDGSYEQYF
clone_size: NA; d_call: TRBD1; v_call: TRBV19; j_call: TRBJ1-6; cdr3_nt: TGTGCCAGTACCACACAGGGGGCTAGTTCACCCCTCCACTTT; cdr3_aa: CASTTQGASSPLHF
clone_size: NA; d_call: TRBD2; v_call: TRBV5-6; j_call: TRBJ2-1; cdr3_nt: TGTGCCAGCAGCCTAGGGACTAGCCGCAATGAGCAGTTCTTC; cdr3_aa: CASSLGTSRNEQFF
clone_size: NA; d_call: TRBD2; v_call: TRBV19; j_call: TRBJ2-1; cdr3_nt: TGTGCCAGTAGTAGGGGACTAGCGGACAATGAGCAGTTCTTC; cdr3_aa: CASSRGLADNEQFF
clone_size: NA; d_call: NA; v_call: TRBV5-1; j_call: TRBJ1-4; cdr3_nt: TGCGCCAGCAGCGACAGTGGTGATAATGAAAAACTGTTTTTT; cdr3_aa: CASSDSGDNEKLFF
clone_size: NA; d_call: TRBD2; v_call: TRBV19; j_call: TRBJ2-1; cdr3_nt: TGTGCCAGTAGTATGGCGGGGGACGATGAGCAGTTCTTC; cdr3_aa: CASSMAGDDEQFF
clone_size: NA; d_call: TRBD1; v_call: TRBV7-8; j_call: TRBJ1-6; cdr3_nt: TGTGCCAGCAGCTCCGCCCAACAGGGGTTGAATTCACCCCTCCACTTT; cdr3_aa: CASSSAQQGLNSPLHF
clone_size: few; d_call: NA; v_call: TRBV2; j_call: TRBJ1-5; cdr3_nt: TGTGCCAGCAGTGAAGGGGGAGGGTTCGGCAATCAGCCCCAGCATTTT; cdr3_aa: CASSEGGGFGNQPQHF
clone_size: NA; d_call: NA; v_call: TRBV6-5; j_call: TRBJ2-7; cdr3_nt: TGTGCCAGCAGTCCCTACGTCGTGAACTACGAGCAGTACTTC; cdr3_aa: CASSPYVVNYEQYF
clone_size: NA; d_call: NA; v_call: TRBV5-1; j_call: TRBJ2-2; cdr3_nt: TGCGCCAGCAGCTTCACAGGGGCCGGGGGTACCGGGGAGCTGTTTTTT; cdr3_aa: CASSFTGAGGTGELFF
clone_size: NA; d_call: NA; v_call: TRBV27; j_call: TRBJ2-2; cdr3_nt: TGTGCCAGCAGTTTATTCGACTCCACCGGGGAGCTGTTTTTT; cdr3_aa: CASSLFDSTGELFF
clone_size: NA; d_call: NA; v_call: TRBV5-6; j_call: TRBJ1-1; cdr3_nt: TGTGCCAGCAGCTTTCGGGGGATTGGGGAAGCTTTCTTT; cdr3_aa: CASSFRGIGEAFF
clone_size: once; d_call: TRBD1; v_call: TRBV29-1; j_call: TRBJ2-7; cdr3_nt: TGCAGCGTGGCACAGGGGGAGCAGTACTTC; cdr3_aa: CSVAQGEQYF
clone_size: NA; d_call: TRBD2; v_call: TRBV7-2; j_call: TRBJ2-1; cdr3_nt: TGTGCCAGCAGCTTAGGCGGGAGTACGCATGAGCAGTTCTTC; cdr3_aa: CASSLGGSTHEQFF
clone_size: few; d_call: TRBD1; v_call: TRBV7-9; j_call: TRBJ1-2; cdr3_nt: TGTGCCAGCAGCTTAGTAGGGACAGGGGCAAGTGGCTACACCTTC; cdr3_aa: CASSLVGTGASGYTF
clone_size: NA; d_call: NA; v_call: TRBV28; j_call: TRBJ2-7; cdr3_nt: TGTGCCAGCCTTGTGTCGGGATCCTACGAGCAGTACTTC; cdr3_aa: CASLVSGSYEQYF
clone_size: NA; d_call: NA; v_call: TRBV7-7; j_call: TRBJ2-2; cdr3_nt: TGTGCTAGCAGCTTAGCTCCGGAGCTGTCCGGGGAGCTGTTTTTT; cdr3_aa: CASSLAPELSGELFF
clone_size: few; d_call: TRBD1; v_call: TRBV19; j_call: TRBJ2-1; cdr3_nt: TGTGCCAGTAGTATTTACCAAGGGACAGGTTACAATGAGCAGTTCTTC; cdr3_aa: CASSIYQGTGYNEQFF
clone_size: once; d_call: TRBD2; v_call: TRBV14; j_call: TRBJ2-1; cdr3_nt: TGTGCCAGCAGCCAACTTCTAGCGGCACCCCGTAATGAGCAGTTCTTC; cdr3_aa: CASSQLLAAPRNEQFF
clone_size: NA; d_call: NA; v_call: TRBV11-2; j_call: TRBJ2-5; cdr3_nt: TGTGCCAGCAGCTTAGCAACGGACAGCCTGTACCAAGAGACCCAGTACTTC; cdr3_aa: CASSLATDSLYQETQYF
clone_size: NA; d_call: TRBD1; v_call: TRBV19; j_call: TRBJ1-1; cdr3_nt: TGTGCCAGTAGTCCAACAGGGGTCCCTGAAGCTTTCTTT; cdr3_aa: CASSPTGVPEAFF
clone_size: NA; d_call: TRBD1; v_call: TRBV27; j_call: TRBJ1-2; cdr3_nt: TGTGCCACCTCGACAGGGGGAGTCTATGGCTACACCTTC; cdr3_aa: CATSTGGVYGYTF